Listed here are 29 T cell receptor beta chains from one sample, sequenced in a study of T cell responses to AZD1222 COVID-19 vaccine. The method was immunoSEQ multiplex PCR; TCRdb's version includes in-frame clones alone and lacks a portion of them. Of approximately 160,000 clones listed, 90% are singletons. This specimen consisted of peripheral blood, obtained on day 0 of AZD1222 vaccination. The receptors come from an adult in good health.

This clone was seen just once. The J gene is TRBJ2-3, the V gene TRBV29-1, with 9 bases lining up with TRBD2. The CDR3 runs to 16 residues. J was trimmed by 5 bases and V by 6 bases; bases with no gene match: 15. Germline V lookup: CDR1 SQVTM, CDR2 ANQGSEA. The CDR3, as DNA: TGCAGCGTCCCCGCAGGGGCGGGGGGGGCTGGAGATACGCAGTATTTT. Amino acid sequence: CSVPAGAGGAGDTQYF.

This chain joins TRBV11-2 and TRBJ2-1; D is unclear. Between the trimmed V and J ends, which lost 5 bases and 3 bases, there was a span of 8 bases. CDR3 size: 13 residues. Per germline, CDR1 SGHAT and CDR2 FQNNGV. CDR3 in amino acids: CASSQAIYNEQFF. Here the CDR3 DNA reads TGTGCCAGCAGCCAGGCCATCTACAATGAGCAGTTCTTC. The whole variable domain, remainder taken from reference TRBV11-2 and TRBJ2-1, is EAGVAQSPRYKIIEKRQSVAFWCNPISGHATLYWYQQILGQGPKLLIQFQNNGVVDDSQLPKDRFSAERLKGVDSTLKIQPAKLEDSAVYLCASSQAIYNEQFFGPGTRLTVL.

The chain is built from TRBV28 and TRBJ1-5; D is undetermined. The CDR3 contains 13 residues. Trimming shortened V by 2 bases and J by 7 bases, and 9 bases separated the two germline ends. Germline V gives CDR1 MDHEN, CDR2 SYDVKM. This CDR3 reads CASSLGVYQPQHF. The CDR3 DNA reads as TGTGCCAGCAGTTTAGGGGTTTACCAGCCCCAGCATTTT.

The CDR3 here is CASSFAAGTSVDGYTF. The CDR3 DNA follows: TGTGCCAGCAGTTTCGCGGCAGGGACGTCTGTGGATGGCTACACCTTC. The rearrangement links TRBV27 to TRBJ1-2; a weak D match, TRBD1 (5 bases). The V gene lost 3 bases and the J gene lost 6 bases, with 20 bases spanning the gap. From germline, CDR1 is MNHEY and CDR2 SMNVEV (reference sequence). The CDR3 extends over 16 amino acids.

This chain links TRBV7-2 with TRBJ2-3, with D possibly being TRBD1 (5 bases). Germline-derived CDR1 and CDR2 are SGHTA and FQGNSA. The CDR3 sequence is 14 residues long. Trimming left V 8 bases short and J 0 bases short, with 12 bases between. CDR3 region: CASVWAGSTDTQYF. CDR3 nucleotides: TGTGCCAGCGTCTGGGCAGGGAGCACAGATACGCAGTATTTT. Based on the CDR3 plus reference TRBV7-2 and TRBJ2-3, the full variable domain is GAGVSQSPSNKVTEKGKDVELRCDPISGHTALYWYRQSLGQGLEFLIYFQGNSAPDKSGLPSDRFSAERTGGSVSTLTIQRTQQEDSAVYLCASVWAGSTDTQYFGPGTRLTVL.

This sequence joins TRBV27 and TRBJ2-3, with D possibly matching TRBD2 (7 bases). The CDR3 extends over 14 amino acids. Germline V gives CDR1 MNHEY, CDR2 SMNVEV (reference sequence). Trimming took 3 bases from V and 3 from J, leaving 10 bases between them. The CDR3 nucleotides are TGTGCCAGCAGTTTTGGGGGGGCGACAGATACGCAGTATTTT. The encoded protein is CASSFGGATDTQYF.

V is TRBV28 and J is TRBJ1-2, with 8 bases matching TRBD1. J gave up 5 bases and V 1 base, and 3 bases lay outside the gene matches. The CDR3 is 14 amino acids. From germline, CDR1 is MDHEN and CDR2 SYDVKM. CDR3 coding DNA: TGTGCCAGCAGTTTATCAGGGGGCGTATATGGCTACACCTTC. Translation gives CASSLSGGVYGYTF.

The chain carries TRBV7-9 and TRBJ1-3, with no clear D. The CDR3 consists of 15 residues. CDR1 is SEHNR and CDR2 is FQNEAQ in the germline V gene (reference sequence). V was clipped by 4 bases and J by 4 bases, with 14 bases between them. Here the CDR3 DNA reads TGTGCCAGCAGCTCCCTATACATAGGCGGAAACACCATATATTTT. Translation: CASSSLYIGGNTIYF.

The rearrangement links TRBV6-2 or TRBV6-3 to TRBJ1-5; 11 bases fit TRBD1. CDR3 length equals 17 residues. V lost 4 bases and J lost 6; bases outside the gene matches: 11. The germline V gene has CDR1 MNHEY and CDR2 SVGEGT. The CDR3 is CASSSFMDRGRFQPQHF. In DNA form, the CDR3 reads TGTGCCAGCAGTTCCTTCATGGACAGGGGGCGTTTTCAGCCCCAGCATTTT.

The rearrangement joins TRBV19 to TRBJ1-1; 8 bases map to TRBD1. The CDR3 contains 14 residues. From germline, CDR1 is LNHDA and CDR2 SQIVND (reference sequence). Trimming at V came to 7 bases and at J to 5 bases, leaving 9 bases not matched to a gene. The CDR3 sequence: CASNLQGVGTEAFF. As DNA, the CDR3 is TGTGCCAGTAACCTACAGGGGGTAGGAACTGAAGCTTTCTTT.

The CDR3 loop is CASSYQGYGYTF. CDR3 nucleotide sequence: TGTGCCAGCAGTTACCAGGGCTATGGCTACACCTTC. V is TRBV6-5 and J is TRBJ1-2; TRBD1 might be the D (5 bases). Trimming removed 2 bases at V and 4 bases at J, with 5 bases between. The CDR3 consists of 12 residues. Germline CDR1 and CDR2: MNHEY and SVGAGI.

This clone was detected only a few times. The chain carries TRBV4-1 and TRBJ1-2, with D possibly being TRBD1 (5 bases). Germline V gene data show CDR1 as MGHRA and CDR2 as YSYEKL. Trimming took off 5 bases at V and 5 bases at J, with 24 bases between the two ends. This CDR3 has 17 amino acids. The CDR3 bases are TGCGCCAGCAGCACCCCGCCGAGGGGACGGGTTGGTTATGGCTACACCTTC. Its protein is CASSTPPRGRVGYGYTF.

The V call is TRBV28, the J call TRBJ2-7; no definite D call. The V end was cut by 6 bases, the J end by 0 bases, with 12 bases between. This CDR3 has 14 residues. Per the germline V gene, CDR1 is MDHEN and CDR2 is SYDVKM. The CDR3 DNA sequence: TGTGCCAGCAGATACGGGCTTATCTCCTACGAGCAGTACTTC. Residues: CASRYGLISYEQYF.

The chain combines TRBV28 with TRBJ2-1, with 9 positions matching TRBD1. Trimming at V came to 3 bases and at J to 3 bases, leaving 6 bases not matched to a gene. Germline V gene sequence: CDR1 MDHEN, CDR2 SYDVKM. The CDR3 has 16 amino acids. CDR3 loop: CASSFVGQGYYNEQFF. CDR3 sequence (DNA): TGTGCCAGCAGTTTTGTGGGACAGGGTTACTACAATGAGCAGTTCTTC. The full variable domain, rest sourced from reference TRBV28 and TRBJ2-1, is DVKVTQSSRYLVKRTGEKVFLECVQDMDHENMFWYRQDPGLGLRLIYFSYDVKMKEKGDIPEGYSVSREKKERFSLILESASTNQTSMYLCASSFVGQGYYNEQFFGPGTRLTVL.

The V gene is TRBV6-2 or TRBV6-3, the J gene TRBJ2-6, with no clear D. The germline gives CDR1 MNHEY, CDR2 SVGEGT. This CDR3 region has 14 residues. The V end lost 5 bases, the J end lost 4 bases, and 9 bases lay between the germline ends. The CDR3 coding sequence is TGTGCCAGCAGTCCCCTTCTGGGGGCCAACGTCCTGACTTTC. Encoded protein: CASSPLLGANVLTF.

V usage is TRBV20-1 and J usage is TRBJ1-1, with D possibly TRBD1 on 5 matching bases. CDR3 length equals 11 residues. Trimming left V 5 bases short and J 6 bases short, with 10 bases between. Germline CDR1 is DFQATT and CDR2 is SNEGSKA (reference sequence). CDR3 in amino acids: CSAPRVPEAFF. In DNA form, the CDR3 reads TGCAGTGCTCCCAGGGTGCCTGAAGCTTTCTTT.

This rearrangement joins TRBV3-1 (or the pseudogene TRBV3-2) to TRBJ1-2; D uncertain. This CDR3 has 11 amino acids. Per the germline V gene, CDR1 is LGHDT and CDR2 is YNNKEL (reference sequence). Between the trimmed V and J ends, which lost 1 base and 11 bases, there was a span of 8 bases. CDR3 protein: CASSQARWYTF. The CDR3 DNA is TGTGCCAGCAGCCAAGCACGTTGGTACACCTTC.

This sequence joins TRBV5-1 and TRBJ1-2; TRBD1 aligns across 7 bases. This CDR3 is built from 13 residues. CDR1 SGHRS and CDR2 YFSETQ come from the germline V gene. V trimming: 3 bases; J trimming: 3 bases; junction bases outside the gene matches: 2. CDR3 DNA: TGCGCCAGCAGCTCGCAGGGGGACTATGGCTACACCTTC. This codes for CASSSQGDYGYTF.

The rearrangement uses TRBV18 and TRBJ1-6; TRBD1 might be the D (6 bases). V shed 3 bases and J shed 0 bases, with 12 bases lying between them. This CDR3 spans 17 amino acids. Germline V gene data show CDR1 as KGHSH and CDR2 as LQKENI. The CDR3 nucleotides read TGTGCCAGCTCACCGTACGGACAGAGCTCCTATAATTCACCCCTCCACTTT. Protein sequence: CASSPYGQSSYNSPLHF.

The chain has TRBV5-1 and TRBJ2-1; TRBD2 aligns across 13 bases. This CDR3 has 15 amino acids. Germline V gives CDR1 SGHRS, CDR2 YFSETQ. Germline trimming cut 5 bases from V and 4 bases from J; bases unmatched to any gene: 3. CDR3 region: CASSSLAGGYNEQFF. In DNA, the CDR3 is TGCGCCAGCAGTTCACTAGCGGGGGGGTACAATGAGCAGTTCTTC.

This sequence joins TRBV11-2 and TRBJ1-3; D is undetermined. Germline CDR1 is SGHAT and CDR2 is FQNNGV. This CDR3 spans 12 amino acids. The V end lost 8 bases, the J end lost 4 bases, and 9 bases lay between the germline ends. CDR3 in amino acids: CASATNGNTIYF. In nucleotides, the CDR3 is TGTGCCAGCGCCACGAACGGAAACACCATATATTTT.

This CDR3 reads CASSQGQGVDYGYTF. The CDR3 bases are TGCGCCAGCAGCCAGGGACAGGGGGTGGACTATGGCTACACCTTC. The chain combines TRBV5-1 with TRBJ1-2, with 11 positions matching TRBD1. Looked up from germline, CDR1 is SGHRS and CDR2 is YFSETQ. CDR3 length: 15 residues. Losses at the gene ends were 4 bases for V and 3 bases for J; bases not matched to a gene: 5.

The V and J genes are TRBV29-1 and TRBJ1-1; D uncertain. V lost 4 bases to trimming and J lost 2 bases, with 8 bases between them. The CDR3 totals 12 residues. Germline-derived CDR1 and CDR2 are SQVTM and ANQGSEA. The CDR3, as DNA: TGCAGCGTTGCCGGCTCCAACACTGAAGCTTTCTTT. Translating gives CSVAGSNTEAFF.

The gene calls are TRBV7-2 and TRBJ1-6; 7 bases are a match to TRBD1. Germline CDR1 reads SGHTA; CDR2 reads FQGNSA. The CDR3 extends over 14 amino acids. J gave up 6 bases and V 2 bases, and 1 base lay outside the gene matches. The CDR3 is CASSLQGGNSPLHF. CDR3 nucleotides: TGTGCCAGCAGCTTACAGGGGGGTAATTCACCCCTCCACTTT.

CDR3 in amino acids: CATSGGTVQPQHF. CDR3 nucleotides: TGTGCCACCAGTGGCGGGACAGTTCAGCCCCAGCATTTT. The V gene is TRBV24-1, the J gene TRBJ1-5; 7 bases line up with TRBD1. This CDR3 spans 13 amino acids. V trimming: 5 bases; J trimming: 6 bases; junction bases outside the gene matches: 3. Germline CDR1 and CDR2: KGHDR and SFDVKD.

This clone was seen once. CDR3 nucleotides: TGTGCCAGCAGTCCTCCGGACAGATCCTACGAGCAGTACTTC. Translating it yields CASSPPDRSYEQYF. The chain carries TRBV28 and TRBJ2-7, with D maybe TRBD1 (6 bases). V was cut by 5 bases and J by 1 base, with 12 bases left in between. The CDR3 is 14 residues long. Germline CDR1 and CDR2: MDHEN and SYDVKM.

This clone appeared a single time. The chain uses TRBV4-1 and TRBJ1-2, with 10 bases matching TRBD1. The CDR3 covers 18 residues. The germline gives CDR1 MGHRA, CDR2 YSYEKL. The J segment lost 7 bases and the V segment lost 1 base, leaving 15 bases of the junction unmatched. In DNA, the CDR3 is TGCGCCAGCAGCCAAGGAGAGGGGACCGGGACAGGGGCTGGTGGCTACACCTTC. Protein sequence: CASSQGEGTGTGAGGYTF.

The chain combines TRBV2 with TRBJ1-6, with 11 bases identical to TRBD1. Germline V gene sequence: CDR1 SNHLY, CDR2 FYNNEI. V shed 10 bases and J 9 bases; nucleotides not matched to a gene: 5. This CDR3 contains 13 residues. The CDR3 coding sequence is TGTGCCATGGACAGGGGGCCGGGTTCACCCCTCCACTTT. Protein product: CAMDRGPGSPLHF.

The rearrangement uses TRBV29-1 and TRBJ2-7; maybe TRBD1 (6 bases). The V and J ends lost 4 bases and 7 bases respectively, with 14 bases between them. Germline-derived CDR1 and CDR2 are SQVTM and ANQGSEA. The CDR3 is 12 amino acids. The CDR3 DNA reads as TGCAGCGTTGGTAGCAACCAGGGGGAGCAGTACTTC. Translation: CSVGSNQGEQYF.